The sample holds a few counts of the clone carrying this T cell receptor beta chain. The data stem from a study of blood T cell repertoires in COVID-19. The overall study: The United States, Italy and Spain supplied acute and convalescent COVID-19 samples. T cells, B-cell-depleted T cells, or PBMCs supplied cDNA or gDNA.

Source study methods: For nucleated cells, counts were estimated from reference gene primer amplification. Sequenced by immunoSEQ multiplex PCR; TCRdb stores in-frame clones only, minus some. The DNA gave D and trimming, while V, J and clone size come from that table. This sample has 35,000 to 45,000 clones, with roughly nine tenths found just once. V was clipped by 2 bases and J by 4 bases, with 6 bases between them. The CDR3 covers 13 residues. Per germline, CDR1 KGHSH and CDR2 LQKENI. The J gene is TRBJ1-5, the V gene TRBV18; no definite D call. The TCR originated in a middle-aged man with active COVID-19. Sequences were obtained from peripheral blood. CDR3 protein: CASSPVANQPQHF. In nucleotides, the CDR3 is TGTGCCAGCTCACCAGTTGCGAATCAGCCCCAGCATTTT.